This T cell receptor (beta chain) came from a study of blood T cell repertoires in COVID-19. Background on the study: The study drew acute and convalescent COVID-19 samples from the United States, Italy and Spain. T cells, B-cell-depleted T cells, or PBMCs provided the cDNA or gDNA that served as material.

In the source study's methods: By means of reference gene primer amplification, nucleated cell counts were estimated. Data came from immunoSEQ multiplex PCR; TCRdb stores just in-frame clones and leaves some out. V and J calls and clone size are those listed in that table; D and trimming were worked out from the DNA. The sample records fewer than 250,000 clones, approximately 86% being singletons. Sequencing was performed on peripheral blood. The sequence derives from a man under 40 with acute or convalescent COVID-19.

The CDR3 sequence is CASAFDRYNTEAFF. The CDR3 coding sequence is TGTGCCAGCGCCTTCGACAGGTACAACACTGAAGCTTTCTTT. The chain joins TRBV28 to TRBJ1-1; TRBD1 is a possible D gene (6 bases). Germline lookup yields CDR1 MDHEN and CDR2 SYDVKM. V lost 8 bases to trimming and J lost 2 bases, with 15 bases between them. This CDR3 is built from 14 residues.